Presented here are 16 T cell receptor beta chains from one specimen sequenced in a study of T-cell memory formation after mild COVID-19. One entry per CDR3 protein, called by TCRdb with MiXCR from the 5' RACE reads. The data show 300,000 or so distinct CDR3 sequences, with around 16% seen just once and roughly 24% held by the top ten. The sample consisted of PBMCs or a T cell subset sorted from them (not recorded which). Receptors originate from a man aged 18 to 35 who had mild COVID-19 (a few samples of this study predate the infection). Cell type and time point are not known.

The genes are TRBV5-5 and TRBJ2-7; 7 bases are a match to TRBD2. Trimming cost V 3 bases and J 1 base; bases outside gene matches: 7. This CDR3 contains 15 residues. Germline V gene lookup returns CDR1 SGHKS and CDR2 YYEKEE (reference sequence). The DNA of the CDR3 is TGTGCCAGCAGCTCGAGACTAGCAGAGTCCTACGAGCAGTACTTC. Amino acid sequence: CASSSRLAESYEQYF.

The DNA for the CDR3 is TGTGCCAGCGGATCGGGCCAGCTAAACACTGAAGCTTTCTTT. This gives the protein CASGSGQLNTEAFF. The chain couples TRBV9 to TRBJ1-1, with unresolved D. This CDR3 has 14 amino acids. Germline V gives CDR1 SGDLS, CDR2 YYNGEE. V dropped 7 bases and J dropped 2 bases, with 15 bases sitting between them.

CDR3 DNA sequence: TGTGCCAGCAGACAACGGGGGGCCGGCACAGATACGCAGTATTTT. Residues: CASRQRGAGTDTQYF. The chain carries TRBV12-3 or TRBV12-4 and TRBJ2-3; D is perhaps TRBD2 (7 bases). With 6 bases removed from V and 1 base from J, the gap between germline ends came to 14 bases. The length of the CDR3 is 15 residues.

CDR3 sequence reads: CASSWVLAGVTDTQYF. The CDR3 coding sequence is TGTGCCAGCAGTTGGGTGTTAGCGGGGGTAACAGATACGCAGTATTTT. The rearrangement joins TRBV12-3 or TRBV12-4 to TRBJ2-3; 9 nucleotides match TRBD2. The CDR3 has 16 residues. V trimming: 4 bases; J trimming: 3 bases; junction bases outside the gene matches: 8.

The chain is built from TRBV10-3 and TRBJ2-7; 15 bases fit TRBD2. This CDR3 contains 16 residues. Germline CDR1 is ENHRY and CDR2 is SYGVKD. V was clipped by 3 bases and J by 3 bases; unmatched bases: 3. Written as DNA, the CDR3 is TGTGCCATCAGTGATTTGGGACTAGCGGGAGGCTACGAGCAGTACTTC. This encodes CAISDLGLAGGYEQYF.

This clonotype was counted a few times. The genes are TRBV12-3 or TRBV12-4 and TRBJ2-3; 8 nucleotides align to TRBD2. The CDR3 runs 15 residues. The J segment lost 2 bases and the V segment lost 6 bases, leaving 7 bases of the junction unmatched. The CDR3 here is CASSQRGPYTDTQYF. The CDR3 DNA reads TGTGCCAGCAGCCAGCGGGGGCCTTACACAGATACGCAGTATTTT.

This clonotype turned up a few times. The chain employs TRBV7-2 and TRBJ1-2; 10 positions match TRBD1. Unmatched junction bases numbered 6, after V lost 3 bases and J lost 5 bases. The CDR3 is made up of 15 amino acids. The germline V gene has CDR1 SGHTA and CDR2 FQGNSA. CDR3 sequence (DNA): TGTGCCAGCAGCTTGACAGGGGGCAAAGGATATGGCTACACCTTC. Protein product: CASSLTGGKGYGYTF.

This clonotype has ten or more counts. The chain links TRBV7-2 to TRBJ2-3; 7 nucleotides line up with TRBD1. The germline gives CDR1 SGHTA, CDR2 FQGNSA. The CDR3 is made up of 15 amino acids. V was pared by 4 bases and J by 4 bases, with 8 bases of the junction left unmatched. CDR3 loop: CASSSRPQGADTQYF. CDR3 coding DNA: TGTGCCAGCAGCTCACGCCCTCAGGGGGCAGATACGCAGTATTTT.

This clonotype has just a few counts. The chain joins TRBV4-3 to TRBJ2-3; TRBD1 matches 7 bases. The CDR3 extends over 18 amino acids. The V and J ends lost 1 base and 1 base, in that order; junction bases with no gene match: 11. Germline V gene sequence: CDR1 LGHNA, CDR2 YSLEER. The CDR3 is CASSQGVGWDSRTDTQYF. CDR3 in DNA: TGCGCCAGCAGCCAAGGGGTAGGGTGGGACAGCCGCACAGATACGCAGTATTTT.

This clonotype was seen many times. The chain is built from TRBV5-1 and TRBJ1-1; D not resolved. V shed 1 base and J shed 3 bases, with 7 bases lying between them. Germline CDR1 SGHRS, CDR2 YFSETQ. The CDR3 totals 13 residues. The CDR3 DNA reads as TGCGCCAGCAGCTTGAAATTAGACACTGAAGCTTTCTTT. It specifies CASSLKLDTEAFF.

The CDR3 nucleotides are TGCAGTGCTAGAGAGTCAAGGGGGGCTGCCTATGGCTACACCTTC. It specifies CSARESRGAAYGYTF. The chain uses TRBV20-1 and TRBJ1-2; TRBD1 is a possible D gene (6 bases). Germline-derived CDR1 and CDR2 are DFQATT and SNEGSKA (reference sequence). The CDR3 sequence is 15 residues long. Trimming cost V 0 bases and J 4 bases, with 15 bases left between them.

This chain links TRBV7-6 with TRBJ2-5; D call uncertain. Looked up from germline, CDR1 is SGHVS and CDR2 is FNYEAQ. The length of the CDR3 is 13 residues. Trimming cost V 5 bases and J 13 bases, with 20 bases left between them. This CDR3 is CASSKIVWAPSYF. CDR3 coding DNA: TGTGCCAGCAGCAAAATTGTGTGGGCGCCTTCGTACTTC.

The rearrangement uses TRBV7-9 and TRBJ2-1; D remains ambiguous. CDR3 length equals 13 residues. The V and J ends lost 5 bases and 3 bases respectively, with 8 bases between them. CDR1 and CDR2 from the germline V gene are SEHNR and FQNEAQ (reference sequence). The CDR3 loop reads CASSLHSYNEQFF. CDR3 DNA sequence: TGTGCCAGCAGCCTACATAGCTACAATGAGCAGTTCTTC. Full variable domain (rest looked up from reference TRBV7-9 and TRBJ2-1): DTGVSQNPRHKITKRGQNVTFRCDPISEHNRLYWYRQTLGQGPEFLTYFQNEAQLEKSRLLSDRFSAERPKGSFSTLEIQRTEQGDSAMYLCASSLHSYNEQFFGPGTRLTVL.

This chain joins TRBV20-1 and TRBJ2-1, with 10 bases identical to TRBD1. Germline CDR1 is DFQATT and CDR2 is SNEGSKA (reference sequence). Trimming cost V 0 bases and J 4 bases; bases outside gene matches: 3. The CDR3 contains 15 residues. CDR3 sequence: CSARDRGQGYNEQFF. CDR3 nucleotide sequence: TGCAGTGCTAGAGATAGGGGACAGGGGTACAATGAGCAGTTCTTC.

The V and J genes are TRBV10-3 and TRBJ1-1, with D unresolved. Trimming pared 10 bases from V and 11 bases from J, leaving 17 bases between. CDR1 and CDR2 from the germline V gene are ENHRY and SYGVKD. The CDR3 runs to 11 residues. The CDR3 DNA follows: TGTGCCACCCAGAAATCCGACCGGGCTTTCTTT. Its protein is CATQKSDRAFF.

In its sample, this clonotype was seen a few times. CDR3 nucleotide sequence: TGCAGTGCTAGCCCTGACATCAATCAGCCCCAGCATTTT. This gives the protein CSASPDINQPQHF. The V and J genes are TRBV20-1 and TRBJ1-5, with no clear D. This CDR3 comprises 13 residues. Per germline, CDR1 DFQATT and CDR2 SNEGSKA (reference sequence). Trimming removed 3 bases from V and 3 bases from J, with 9 bases in between.